These 28 T cell receptor beta chains were all obtained from the same sample, sequenced in a study of cytomegalovirus exposure and HLA in healthy donors. A multiplex PCR was run with 60 Vbeta primers and 13 Jbeta primers. Assay used: immunoSEQ multiplex PCR; TCRdb lists only in-frame clones, some missing. The repertoire has under 110,000 clones, around 70% of them found once; the top ten carry about 0.8%. Input material: PBMCs. The receptors shown here come from a boy younger than 18 in good health and CMV-seronegative.

There are a few counts of this clone. The chain has TRBV27 and TRBJ2-7, with 8 positions matching TRBD1. Trimming removed 6 bases from V and 2 bases from J; junction bases left unmatched: 9. Germline lookup yields CDR1 MNHEY and CDR2 SMNVEV (reference sequence). The CDR3 spans 15 residues. CDR3 in amino acids: CASRLGQEPAYEQYF. The CDR3 nucleotides are TGTGCCAGCAGGTTGGGACAGGAGCCCGCCTACGAGCAGTACTTC.

The chain recombines TRBV7-2 with TRBJ1-5; 7 bases are shared with TRBD1. The CDR3 is made up of 15 amino acids. Trimming removed 1 base from V and 5 bases from J; junction bases left unmatched: 5. Germline CDR1 reads SGHTA; CDR2 reads FQGNSA. The CDR3 DNA follows: TGTGCCAGCAGCTTAGGCGGGACAGAGGATCAGCCCCAGCATTTT. It yields the protein CASSLGGTEDQPQHF.

Comment on this clone: A junction end diverges from the germline sequence, so it may reflect a read error. Other DNA sequences in the same sample also yield this CDR3. V gene TRBV6-6 combines with J gene TRBJ2-7, with D perhaps TRBD2 (5 bases). This CDR3 spans 13 amino acids. CDR1 and CDR2 (germline): MNHNY, SVGAGI (reference sequence). The CDR3 protein is CASSPSAAYEQYF. The DNA of the CDR3 is TGCGCCAGCAGCCCCTCAGCGGCCTACGAGCAGTACTTC.

This clone was seen only once. One end of the junction varies from germline; a read error may be responsible. The V gene is TRBV7-7, the J gene TRBJ2-3; 8 nucleotides match TRBD2. The germline gives CDR1 SSHAT, CDR2 FNYEAQ (reference sequence). The CDR3 spans 13 residues. The CDR3 region has the DNA TGTGCTAGCAGCTTACGCGGGGGGTATACGCAGTATTTT. Amino acid sequence: CASSLRGGYTQYF.

The V and J genes are TRBV6-1 and TRBJ1-6; D is possibly TRBD1 (5 bases). The CDR3 runs to 15 residues. Per germline, CDR1 MNHNS and CDR2 SASEGT. V gave up 3 bases and J gave up 3 bases, with 9 bases separating them. In DNA form, the CDR3 reads TGTGCCAGCAGTGAGGGGGGGAGCTATAATTCACCCCTCCACTTT. Translating it yields CASSEGGSYNSPLHF.

The gene calls are TRBV14 and TRBJ2-7; 7 bases are shared with TRBD1. Germline CDR1 is SGHDN and CDR2 is FVKESK. This CDR3 is 11 amino acids long. V was clipped by 9 bases and J by 4 bases; unmatched bases: 3. The CDR3 region is CASRQGYEQYF. CDR3 bases: TGTGCCAGTAGACAGGGTTACGAGCAGTACTTC.

V is TRBV28 and J is TRBJ2-2, with D unclear. Germline loops: CDR1 MDHEN, CDR2 SYDVKM. With 2 bases removed from V and 4 bases from J, the gap between germline ends came to 8 bases. There are 14 residues in the CDR3. As DNA, the CDR3 is TGTGCCAGCAGTTTAATCACACCCACCGGGGAGCTGTTTTTT. It translates to CASSLITPTGELFF.

The sample holds a few counts of this clone. The rearrangement joins TRBV7-2 to TRBJ2-3; 7 bases align to TRBD2. Germline assignment: CDR1 SGHTA and CDR2 FQGNSA. The CDR3 runs 16 residues. Losses at the gene ends were 0 bases for V and 3 bases for J; bases not matched to a gene: 6. This CDR3 reads CASSLAAGVWTDTQYF. The CDR3 DNA follows: TGTGCCAGCAGCTTAGCGGCGGGGGTTTGGACAGATACGCAGTATTTT.

The genes are TRBV4-3 and TRBJ2-3, with 9 positions matching TRBD2. J gave up 2 bases and V 4 bases, and 7 bases lay outside the gene matches. CDR1 is LGHNA and CDR2 is YSLEER in the germline V gene. The CDR3 contains 16 residues. Written as DNA, the CDR3 is TGCGCCAGCAGCCGTTCAGCGGGGGGACCCACAGATACGCAGTATTTT. Protein sequence: CASSRSAGGPTDTQYF.

This chain connects TRBV21-1 to TRBJ1-5. TRBV21-1 is a pseudogene segment. This CDR3 comprises 15 residues. CDR3 amino acids: CASSKGIAGGEPQHF. In DNA, the CDR3 is TGTGCCAGCAGCAAAGGGATCGCCGGGGGGGAGCCCCAGCATTTT.

The chain joins TRBV20-1 to TRBJ2-5; tentatively, D is TRBD1 (5 bases). V gave up 8 bases and J gave up 8 bases, with 15 bases separating them. Germline V gives CDR1 DFQATT, CDR2 SNEGSKA (reference sequence). The CDR3 contains 11 residues. The CDR3 is CSTLKQDTQYF. CDR3 in DNA: TGCAGTACCCTGAAACAGGATACCCAGTACTTC.

The chain couples TRBV6-1 to TRBJ1-6; TRBD1 matches at 9 bases. CDR1 is MNHNS and CDR2 is SASEGT in the germline V gene. Trimming took 8 bases from V and 9 from J; bases not matched to a gene: 5. The CDR3 sequence is 13 residues long. CDR3 sequence reads: CASGGQGSSPLHF. The CDR3 nucleotides read TGTGCCAGCGGGGGACAGGGAAGTTCACCCCTCCACTTT.

The chain carries TRBV6-6 and TRBJ1-1; D may be TRBD1 (5 bases). CDR1 is MNHNY, CDR2 SVGAGI, per germline (reference sequence). CDR3 length: 11 residues. Trimming shortened V by 9 bases and J by 4 bases, and 9 bases separated the two germline ends. CDR3 coding DNA: TGTGCCAGTTCTAGGGGCACTGAAGCTTTCTTT. This gives the protein CASSRGTEAFF.

This chain uses TRBV11-1 with TRBJ1-1; perhaps TRBD1 as D (5 bases). The CDR3 is 15 residues long. The V gene's germline CDR1 is SGHAT and CDR2 FQDESV (reference sequence). V was pared by 4 bases and J by 2 bases, with 14 bases between. The CDR3 protein is CASSSAGWSNTEAFF. CDR3 bases: TGTGCCAGCAGCTCGGCAGGGTGGTCCAACACTGAAGCTTTCTTT.

Only one count was recorded for this clone. The CDR3, as DNA: TGTGCCAGCAGCCAGGGAACAGCTGCAACTAATGAAAAACTGTTTTTT. It is translated as CASSQGTAATNEKLFF. The V and J genes are TRBV5-5 and TRBJ1-4; weak D call: TRBD1 (5 bases). V shed 4 bases and J shed 0 bases, with 13 bases lying between them. This CDR3 comprises 16 residues. Germline CDR1 is SGHKS and CDR2 is YYEKEE (reference sequence).

This clone was seen more than once but under ten times. The V gene is TRBV5-4, the J gene TRBJ1-1; D uncertain. This CDR3 comprises 12 residues. Trimming took off 0 bases at V and 7 bases at J, with 7 bases between the two ends. Germline CDR1 is SGHNT and CDR2 is YYREEE (reference sequence). Written as DNA, the CDR3 is TGTGCCAGCAGCTTGGTTATCGGTGAAGCTTTCTTT. This encodes CASSLVIGEAFF.

The chain carries TRBV30 and TRBJ1-4; D remains ambiguous. The CDR3 runs 16 residues. Germline values: CDR1 GTSNPN, CDR2 SVGIG (reference sequence). The germline V and J ends were trimmed by 2 bases and 4 bases, with 17 bases remaining between them. Written as DNA, the CDR3 is TGTGCCTGGAGTACCCCATACCGACTGGGTAATGAAAAACTGTTTTTT. This codes for CAWSTPYRLGNEKLFF.

In its sample, this clone was seen a few times. J is TRBJ1-4 and V is TRBV19; D gene unclear. Germline CDR1 reads LNHDA; CDR2 reads SQIVND (reference sequence). The CDR3 consists of 16 residues. Trimming stripped 4 bases from V and 1 base from J, with 13 bases between. The chain's CDR3 is CASSRGRALTNEKLFF. The CDR3 DNA is TGTGCCAGTAGTAGAGGGAGAGCCTTAACTAATGAAAAACTGTTTTTT.

Worth noting for this clone: At one of its ends the junction is not consistent with the germline gene, which may arise from a read error. Distinct nucleotide sequences in the sample also encode this CDR3. The chain couples TRBV30 to TRBJ1-6; 8 nucleotides line up with TRBD1. The CDR3 extends over 18 amino acids. Germline V lookup: CDR1 GTSNPN, CDR2 SVGIG (reference sequence). CDR3 bases: TGTGCCTGGAGCGCGGACAGGGACCTAACCTCCTATAATTCCCCCCTCCACTTT. Translating gives CAWSADRDLTSYNSPLHF.

CDR3 region: CATSRDRGSYNEQFF. The CDR3 nucleotides are TGTGCCACCAGCAGGGATCGAGGGTCCTACAATGAGCAGTTCTTC. The rearrangement links TRBV15 to TRBJ2-1, with D possibly matching TRBD2 (5 bases). CDR3 length: 15 residues. Per germline, CDR1 LNHNV and CDR2 YYDKDF (reference sequence). V shed 3 bases and J shed 1 base, with 10 bases lying between them.

The V and J genes are TRBV9 and TRBJ1-2; no reliable D call. V was shortened by 4 bases and J by 3 bases, with 10 bases between the two germline ends. This CDR3 has 13 residues. CDR1 and CDR2 from the germline V gene are SGDLS and YYNGEE. The CDR3 DNA reads TGTGCCAGCAGCCTAGGGAGGGACTATGGCTACACCTTC. It encodes CASSLGRDYGYTF. The variable domain in full, with the rest retrieved from reference TRBV9 and TRBJ1-2, is DSGVTQTPKHLITATGQRVTLRCSPRSGDLSVYWYQQSLDQGLQFLIQYYNGEERAKGNILERFSAQQFPDLHSELNLSSLELGDSALYFCASSLGRDYGYTFGSGTRLTVV.

The chain has TRBV7-9 and TRBJ2-3; 11 bases match TRBD2. V was pared by 3 bases and J by 3 bases, with 2 bases of the junction left unmatched. In germline, CDR1 is SEHNR, CDR2 FQNEAQ (reference sequence). The CDR3 is 15 amino acids. The CDR3 spells CASSFTSGRTDTQYF. Written as DNA, the CDR3 is TGTGCCAGCAGCTTCACTAGCGGGAGAACAGATACGCAGTATTTT.

The V and J genes are TRBV19 and TRBJ2-7; 11 positions agree with TRBD1. The V gene end was trimmed by 2 bases and the J gene end by 4 bases; junction bases not matched to a gene: 4. Looked up from germline, CDR1 is LNHDA and CDR2 is SQIVND (reference sequence). CDR3 length: 15 residues. In DNA, the CDR3 is TGTGCCAGTAGTATACGGACAGGGGGCGGATACGAGCAGTACTTC. Its translation is CASSIRTGGGYEQYF.

The V and J genes are TRBV9 and TRBJ1-5; D gene uncertain. The V and J ends lost 3 bases and 2 bases respectively, with 9 bases between them. Germline V CDR1 and CDR2: SGDLS, YYNGEE. This CDR3 is built from 14 residues. In nucleotides, the CDR3 is TGTGCCAGCAGCGAGTCTAACGGCAATCAGCCCCAGCATTTT. This gives the protein CASSESNGNQPQHF. Variable domain in full (rest from reference TRBV9 and TRBJ1-5): DSGVTQTPKHLITATGQRVTLRCSPRSGDLSVYWYQQSLDQGLQFLIQYYNGEERAKGNILERFSAQQFPDLHSELNLSSLELGDSALYFCASSESNGNQPQHFGDGTRLSIL.

This rearrangement joins TRBV6-1 to TRBJ1-1, with 8 nucleotides matching TRBD1. Germline lookup yields CDR1 MNHNS and CDR2 SASEGT. V was pared by 8 bases and J by 5 bases, with 16 bases of the junction left unmatched. The CDR3 runs to 16 residues. CDR3 sequence: CASGGLRQGPKTEAFF. The CDR3 region has the DNA TGTGCCAGCGGTGGGCTCCGACAGGGGCCCAAAACTGAAGCTTTCTTT.

J is TRBJ2-3 and V is TRBV4-2; the match to TRBD2 covers 8 bases. The trim removed 3 bases at V and 1 base at J, leaving 0 bases unmatched. This CDR3 is built from 14 residues. Germline CDR1 is LGHNA and CDR2 is YNFKEQ. Here the CDR3 reads CASSQREGTDTQYF. The CDR3 coding sequence is TGTGCCAGCAGCCAGCGGGAGGGCACAGATACGCAGTATTTT.

The chain has TRBV6-5 and TRBJ1-2, with 10 bases fitting TRBD1. The CDR3 has 13 amino acids. The J segment lost 2 bases and the V segment lost 8 bases, leaving 2 bases of the junction unmatched. CDR1 is MNHEY and CDR2 is SVGAGI in the germline V gene. CDR3 sequence: CASVGQGNYGYTF. Written as DNA, the CDR3 is TGTGCCAGCGTGGGACAGGGGAACTATGGCTACACCTTC.

V and J are TRBV5-1 and TRBJ1-2; 7 bases are a match to TRBD1. Unmatched junction bases numbered 3, after V lost 0 bases and J lost 7 bases. The CDR3 has 13 amino acids. Germline V lookup: CDR1 SGHRS, CDR2 YFSETQ. The CDR3 DNA follows: TGCGCCAGCAGCTTGGGACAGGGCTTTGGCTACACCTTC. Translating gives CASSLGQGFGYTF.